This T cell receptor (beta chain) derives from a study of T cell responses to AZD1222 COVID-19 vaccine. Repertoires were generated with immunoSEQ multiplex PCR, while TCRdb's copy carries only in-frame clones and drops some. The sample yields 150,000 or so clones, roughly 90% seen once. With regard to this clone: Its antigen is as yet unknown.

Study observations and caveats: The study reported that nearly half of spike-specific TCRs target unmutated variant regions.

This CDR3 has 16 amino acids. The V gene lost 4 bases and the J gene lost 7 bases, with 18 bases spanning the gap. Germline CDR1 is SGHRS and CDR2 is YFSETQ. The chain couples TRBV5-1 to TRBJ1-6; D remains ambiguous. This receptor was obtained from an adult in good health. Sequenced here: peripheral blood, sampled on day 0 of AZD1222 vaccination. The CDR3 sequence is CASSPELAKPNSPLHF. Here the CDR3 DNA reads TGCGCCAGCAGCCCCGAACTAGCAAAACCAAATTCACCCCTCCACTTT.